This T cell receptor (beta chain) stems from a study of Graves' ophthalmopathy and Graves' hyperthyroidism. Comments on this clonotype: The junction departs from the called germline gene at one end, perhaps through a read error.

TCR beta CDR3 regions were amplified from RNA transcripts. HTBI primers were used in a first-round RT-PCR, which preceded a second-round multiplex PCR. From the multiplex PCR reads, TCRdb called clonotypes with MiXCR, one entry per CDR3 protein. The data hold approximately 480,000 distinct CDR3 sequences, with approximately 15% observed a single time. The CDR3 covers 15 residues. Germline values: CDR1 KGHSH, CDR2 LQKENI. The source material was blood. This TCR was sampled from a woman aged 25 to 39 with Graves' ophthalmopathy. The chain is built from TRBV18 and TRBJ1-5; D is possibly TRBD1 (5 bases). CDR3 amino acids: CASSPGAKGFQPQRF. Written as DNA, the CDR3 is TGTGCCAGCTCACCTGGGGCTAAGGGCTTTCAGCCCCAGCGTTTT.